The 9 T cell receptor beta chains reported below all come from one sample, sequenced in a study of blood T cell repertoires in COVID-19. Sequenced by immunoSEQ multiplex PCR; TCRdb stores in-frame clones only, minus some. The table shows 50,000 to 65,000 clones, with about 91% occurring only once. The sample was peripheral blood. These receptors were collected from a man between 60 and 75 years old with active COVID-19.

The chain recombines TRBV24-1 with TRBJ1-2; tentatively, D is TRBD1 (5 bases). The germline V gene has CDR1 KGHDR and CDR2 SFDVKD. Trimming removed 5 bases from V and 4 bases from J, with 7 bases in between. This CDR3 has 12 amino acids. CDR3 region: CATSGQGYGYTF. In DNA, the CDR3 is TGTGCCACCAGTGGGCAGGGCTATGGCTACACCTTC.

The gene calls are TRBV7-8 and TRBJ1-3; 10 nucleotides match TRBD1. Germline CDR1 and CDR2: SGHVS and FQNEAQ. The CDR3 has 17 amino acids. Germline trimming cut 4 bases from V and 3 bases from J; bases unmatched to any gene: 9. The CDR3 region is CASSSHDRGLVGNTIYF. The CDR3 nucleotides are TGTGCCAGCAGCTCCCACGACAGGGGGCTAGTTGGAAACACCATATATTTT. The full variable domain, in which reference TRBV7-8 and TRBJ1-3 provide the parts outside the CDR3, is GAGVSQSPRYKVAKRGQDVALRCDPISGHVSLFWYQQALGQGPEFLTYFQNEAQLDKSGLPSDRFFAERPEGSVSTLKIQRTQQEDSAVYLCASSSHDRGLVGNTIYFGEGSWLTVV.

The V call is TRBV7-3, the J call TRBJ2-7; 9 bases align to TRBD1. The CDR3 runs 14 residues. Germline V gene data show CDR1 as SGHTA and CDR2 as FQGTGA. V shed 5 bases, J shed 7 bases, and the junction held 9 bases outside the gene matches. CDR3 nucleotides: TGTGCCAGCAGCCCCGGGACAGGGTCTCTGGAGCAGTACTTC. This gives the protein CASSPGTGSLEQYF.

The sample holds one count of this clone. V is TRBV7-2 and J is TRBJ2-7, with a weak D call TRBD2 (6 bases). CDR3 length: 14 amino acids. Germline V gene lookup returns CDR1 SGHTA and CDR2 FQGNSA. V dropped 1 base and J dropped 3 bases, with 10 bases sitting between them. The CDR3 loop reads CASSLVGGDYEQYF. The CDR3 DNA is TGTGCCAGCAGCTTAGTGGGGGGAGACTACGAGCAGTACTTC.

The rearrangement links TRBV27 to TRBJ2-2, with 10 bases aligning to TRBD2. CDR3 length: 15 residues. The germline V gene has CDR1 MNHEY and CDR2 SMNVEV (reference sequence). J was trimmed by 7 bases and V by 6 bases; bases with no gene match: 8. This chain's CDR3 is CASRILAGWGGELFF. CDR3 coding DNA: TGTGCCAGCAGAATACTAGCGGGGTGGGGCGGGGAGCTGTTTTTT.

This clone was seen a single time. The chain links TRBV3-1 (or the pseudogene TRBV3-2) to TRBJ2-1; 7 bases agree with TRBD2. The CDR3 runs 14 residues. Trimming took 3 bases from V and 4 from J; bases not matched to a gene: 3. The germline CDR1 and CDR2 sequences are LGHDT and YNNKEL (reference sequence). This chain's CDR3 is CASSQAGLYNEQFF. The CDR3 DNA reads as TGTGCCAGCAGCCAGGCGGGACTATACAATGAGCAGTTCTTC.

The chain links TRBV6-2 or TRBV6-3 to TRBJ2-7; 7 nucleotides line up with TRBD1. The germline V gene encodes CDR1 MNHEY and CDR2 SVGEGT. Germline trimming cut 0 bases from V and 4 bases from J; bases unmatched to any gene: 3. The CDR3 runs to 14 residues. The DNA for the CDR3 is TGTGCCAGCAGTTACTCTGACAGGGCTTACGAGCAGTACTTC. This translates into CASSYSDRAYEQYF.

CDR3 loop: CASSFGGVSSYEQYF. CDR3 coding DNA: TGCGCCAGCAGCTTCGGGGGAGTGAGCTCCTACGAGCAGTACTTC. The chain has TRBV5-1 and TRBJ2-7; a possible D gene is TRBD2 (6 bases). The CDR3 is 15 amino acids. V shed 2 bases and J shed 0 bases, with 12 bases lying between them. From germline, CDR1 is SGHRS and CDR2 YFSETQ.

The gene calls are TRBV9 and TRBJ2-7; TRBD2 matches 7 bases. J was trimmed by 4 bases and V by 4 bases; bases with no gene match: 11. CDR3 size: 15 residues. Germline CDR1 SGDLS, CDR2 YYNGEE. The CDR3 loop reads CASSPQSGVSYEQYF. The DNA of the CDR3 is TGTGCCAGCAGCCCGCAGAGCGGGGTAAGTTACGAGCAGTACTTC.